Included here is one TCR beta chain sequence, with context. Here immunoSEQ multiplex PCR was the method, and the copy in TCRdb shows in-frame clones only, minus some. In the table there are around 370,000 clones, approximately 90% of which are singletons. Germline V gene data show CDR1 as SGDLS and CDR2 as YYNGEE. CDR3 length equals 14 residues. V was trimmed by 0 bases and J by 3 bases, leaving 10 bases between them. This sample stems from a study of blood T cell repertoires in COVID-19. About the study: T cells, B-cell-depleted T cells, or PBMCs provided the cDNA or gDNA that served as material.

The V call is TRBV9, the J call TRBJ2-7; D not resolved. The sequence derives from a woman between 18 and 29 years old who had recovered from COVID-19. The material sequenced was PBMCs or T cells enriched from blood (not recorded which). CDR3 in DNA: TGTGCCAGCAGCGTAGCAGGCAACGGCTACGAGCAGTACTTC. Protein sequence: CASSVAGNGYEQYF.